Detailed here is one T cell receptor beta chain. No cognate antigen has been identified for it. Base qualities are not at hand, and no much larger clone is one base apart. This entry is derived from a study of graft-versus-host responses after intestinal transplantation (dated by TCRdb to the early 2020s). Turning to the overall study: Multivisceral, liver-intestinal, or isolated intestinal transplants were received by the recipients. All recipients received anti-thymocyte globulin induction followed by maintenance tacrolimus and steroids for about three years. After intestinal transplantation, graft-versus-host and host-versus-graft alloreactive T cell clones in the graft, circulation and bone marrow were tracked using bulk TCR-beta CDR3 sequencing. To identify alloreactive clones, pre-transplant mixed lymphocyte reaction products were sequenced and compared with unstimulated pre-transplant donor and recipient T cells. Of the roughly 23 intestinal transplant recipients enrolled in the cohort, one of whom was a retransplant, a few patients without pretransplant specimens were excluded. A peak of at least 4% donor T cells among recipient peripheral blood mononuclear cells was the definition used for donor T cell macrochimerism. Rather than being sequenced by the commercial service, samples from three later patients were sequenced in-house on an Illumina MiSeq and processed with MiXCR. Here is what the overall study found, with its caveats: The relatively low number and heterogeneity of intestinal transplant patients limited the conclusions. GvH clones were detected in recipient bone marrow, and some of these GvH clones were observed earlier in ileal mucosa or blood, consistent with an intestinal mucosal origin. In the allografts of patients with donor T cell macrochimerism, GvH to HvG T cell clonal ratios were high. Peak levels of circulating GvH clones were associated with declines in HvG clones early after transplant.

The time point label on this specimen signifies: cells obtained before transplantation from donor or recipient. CD3+CD4+ and CD3+CD8+ populations were FACS-sorted from unstimulated pre-transplant donor and recipient cells taken from spleen or lymph nodes. The germline V gene (reference sequence) supplies CDR1 LNHDA and CDR2 SQIVND. Clipping removes 5 bases from V and 7 bases from J, with 13 as the unmatched junction base count. Including cysteine and phenylalanine, the CDR3 has 16 amino acids. Only CDR3 DNA is held: 48 bases, read in frame from base 1. The library was built by means of the immunoSEQ multiplex PCR assay. For most patients, genomic DNA was isolated with the Qiagen DNeasy Blood and Tissue Kit and shipped frozen to Adaptive Biotechnologies for TCR sequencing. For most patients, high-throughput TCR-beta CDR3 sequencing of genomic DNA was performed by Adaptive Biotechnologies. In the authors' own workflow: TCR sequencing data for approximately 19 patients were retrieved from Adaptive's ImmunoSEQ software; three other patients were processed with MiXCR and VDJtools. CD4 versus CD8 sorting errors were corrected by removing sequences found in both subsets at a frequency ratio below 5:1. CDR3 nucleotide sequences shared between donor and recipient were removed because the origin of such sequences could not be assigned. To count as alloreactive, a clone needed at least 2-fold expansion over unstimulated cells and a minimum CFSE-low frequency of 0.002% (template counts) or 0.001% (read counts). Clones detected in sequenced pre-transplant spleen, lymph node, or MLR CFSE-low populations of the donor or recipient were defined as mappable. Cumulative frequency of alloreactive clones was calculated as a percentage of all sequences weighted by copy number. The clones in this table, taken by TCRdb from immuneACCESS, are in-frame only. Not every clone is retained; where verified, under half of the shortfall comes from an unresolved V gene, and the cause of the rest is unknown. That table supplies the V and J calls and clone size; D and trimming were determined from the DNA. This sample gives over 85,000 clones in total; 91% of them show up just once. The top ten constitute roughly 0.2% of the sample.

The clonotype comes from a human donor who was the organ donor for an intestinal transplant. Sequencing was performed on unstimulated CD4+ T cells sorted from spleen or lymph node cells, taken before transplant. The V gene is TRBV19 and the J gene is TRBJ2-3, and 9 bases in between align with TRBD2. The CDR3 protein is CASSPKAGGFINTQYF. The DNA sequence follows: TGTGCCAGTAGTCCCAAAGCGGGGGGCTTTATAAATACGCAGTATTTT.